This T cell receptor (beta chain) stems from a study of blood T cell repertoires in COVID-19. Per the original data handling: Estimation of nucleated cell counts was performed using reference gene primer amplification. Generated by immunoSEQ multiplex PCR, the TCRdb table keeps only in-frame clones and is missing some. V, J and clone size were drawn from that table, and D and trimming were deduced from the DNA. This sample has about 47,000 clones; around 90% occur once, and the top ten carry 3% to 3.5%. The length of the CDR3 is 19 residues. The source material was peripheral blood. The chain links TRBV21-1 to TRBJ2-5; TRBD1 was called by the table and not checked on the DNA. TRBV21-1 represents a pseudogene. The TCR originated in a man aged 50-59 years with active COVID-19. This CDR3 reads CASSQSADNRGDYQETQYF. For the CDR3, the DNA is TGTGCCAGCAGTCAATCGGCCGATAACAGGGGGGACTACCAAGAGACCCAGTACTTC.